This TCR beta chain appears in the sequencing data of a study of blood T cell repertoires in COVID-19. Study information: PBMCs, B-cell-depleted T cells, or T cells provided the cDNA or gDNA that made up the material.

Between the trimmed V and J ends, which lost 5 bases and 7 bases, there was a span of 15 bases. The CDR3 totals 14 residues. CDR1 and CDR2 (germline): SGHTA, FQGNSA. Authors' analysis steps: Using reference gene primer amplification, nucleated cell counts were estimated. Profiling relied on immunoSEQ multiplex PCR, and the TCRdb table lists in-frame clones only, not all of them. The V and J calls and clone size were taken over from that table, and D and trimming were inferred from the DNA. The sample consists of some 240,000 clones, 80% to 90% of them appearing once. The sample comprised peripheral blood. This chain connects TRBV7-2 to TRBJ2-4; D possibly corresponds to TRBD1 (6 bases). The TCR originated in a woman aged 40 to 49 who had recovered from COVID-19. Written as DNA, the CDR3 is TGTGCCAGCAGCCAACAGGGAAATTTGAACATTCAGTACTTC. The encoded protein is CASSQQGNLNIQYF.